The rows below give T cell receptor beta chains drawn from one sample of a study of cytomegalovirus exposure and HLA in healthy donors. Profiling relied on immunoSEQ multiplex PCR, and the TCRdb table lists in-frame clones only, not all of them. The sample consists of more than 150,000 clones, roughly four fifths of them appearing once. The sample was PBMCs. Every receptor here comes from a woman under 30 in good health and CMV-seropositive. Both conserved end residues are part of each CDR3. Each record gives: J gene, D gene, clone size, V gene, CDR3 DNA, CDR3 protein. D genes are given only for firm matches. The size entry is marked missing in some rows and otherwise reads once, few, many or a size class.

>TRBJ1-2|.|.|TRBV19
TGTGCCAGTAGGAGGGGGGGCGCCTCTAACTATGGCTACACCTTC
CASRRGGASNYGYTF
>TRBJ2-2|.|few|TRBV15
TGTGCCACTGGGCTCACTCGGGGATTGGAGCTGTTTTTT
CATGLTRGLELFF
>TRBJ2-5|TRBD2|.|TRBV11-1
TGTGCCAGCAGCTTGGCTAGCGGGGATGAAGAGACCCAGTACTTC
CASSLASGDEETQYF
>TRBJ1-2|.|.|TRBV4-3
TGCGCCAGCAGCCAAGAACAGCAGTATGGCTACACCTTC
CASSQEQQYGYTF
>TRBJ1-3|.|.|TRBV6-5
TGTGCCAGCAGTCGGGTGTCCTCTGGAAACACCATATATTTT
CASSRVSSGNTIYF
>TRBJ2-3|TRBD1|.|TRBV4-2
TGTGCCAGCAGCCCCGGACAGGGGGAGTATACGCAGTATTTT
CASSPGQGEYTQYF
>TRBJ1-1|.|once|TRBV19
TGTGCCAGTAGCCTCAGGGTCGTGGGGCCTAGGAACACTGAAGCTTTCTTT
CASSLRVVGPRNTEAFF
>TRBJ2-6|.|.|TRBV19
TGTGCCAGCTGCCCGCAGTCCGGGGCCAACGTCCTGACTTTC
CASCPQSGANVLTF
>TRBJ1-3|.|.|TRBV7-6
TGTGCCAGCAGCAAAGGGGGTTCGGCTGGAAACACCATATATTTT
CASSKGGSAGNTIYF
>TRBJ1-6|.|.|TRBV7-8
TGTGCCAGCAGCTTCAGGGGTTCACCCCTCCACTTT
CASSFRGSPLHF
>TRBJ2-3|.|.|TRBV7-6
TGTGCCAGCAGCTTAGGAGAGGATACGCAGTATTTT
CASSLGEDTQYF
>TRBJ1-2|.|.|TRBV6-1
TGTGCCAGCAGCCCGACACCCAACTATGGCTACACCTTC
CASSPTPNYGYTF
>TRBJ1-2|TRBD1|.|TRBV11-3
TGTGCCAGCAGCCAGGGGGAAGGAAACTATGGCTACACCTTC
CASSQGEGNYGYTF
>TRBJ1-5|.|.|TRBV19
TGTGCCAGTAGTATTAGCAGGGCACAGCCCCAGCATTTT
CASSISRAQPQHF
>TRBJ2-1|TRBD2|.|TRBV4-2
TGTACCAGCAGCTCCAGACTAGCGGGGGGTAGGGATGAGCAGTTCTTC
CTSSSRLAGGRDEQFF
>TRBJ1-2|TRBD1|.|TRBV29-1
TGCAGTGGACGGGACAGGGGCTATGGCTACACCTTC
CSGRDRGYGYTF
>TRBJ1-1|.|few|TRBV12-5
TGTGCTAGTGGTTTGGTACTGGGCAGGGAGGCTGCTGAAGCTTTCTTT
CASGLVLGREAAEAFF
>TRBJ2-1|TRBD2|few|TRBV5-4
TGTGCCAGCAGCCGACCGGGACTAGGGGGTGAGCAGTTCTTC
CASSRPGLGGEQFF
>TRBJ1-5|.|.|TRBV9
TGTGCCAGCAGCGTAGATGGGGGGATCGGACAGCCCCAGCATTTT
CASSVDGGIGQPQHF
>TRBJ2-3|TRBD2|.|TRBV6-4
TGTGCCAGCAGTGACTCGAGCGGGGGGGATGTAGATACGCAGTATTTT
CASSDSSGGDVDTQYF
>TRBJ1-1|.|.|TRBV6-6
TGTGCCAGCAGAAAGGCGGAGGCGAACACTGAAGCTTTCTTT
CASRKAEANTEAFF
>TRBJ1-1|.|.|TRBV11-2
TGTGCCAGCAGCTCTTTTGTTGACACTGAAGCTTTCTTT
CASSSFVDTEAFF
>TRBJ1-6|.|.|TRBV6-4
TGTGCCAGCAGTGACTCAGGGGAGGGAAATTCACCCCTCCACTTT
CASSDSGEGNSPLHF
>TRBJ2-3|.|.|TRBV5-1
TGCGCCAGCAGCCGAGCGGGCACAGGTACGCAGTATTTT
CASSRAGTGTQYF
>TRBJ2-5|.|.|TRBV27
TGTGCCAGCAGATCCATTACAGGGTCGGCGGAGACCCAGTACTTC
CASRSITGSAETQYF
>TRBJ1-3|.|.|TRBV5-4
TGTGCCAGCAGCTTTGAAGGGGACACTGGAAACACCATATATTTT
CASSFEGDTGNTIYF
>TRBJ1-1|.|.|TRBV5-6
TGTGCCAGCAGCGGCATGGCGGGGATGACTGAAGCTTTCTTT
CASSGMAGMTEAFF
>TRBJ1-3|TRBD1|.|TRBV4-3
TGCGCCAGCAGCCTAGAGACACTAGGGACAGCTGGAAACACCATATATTTT
CASSLETLGTAGNTIYF
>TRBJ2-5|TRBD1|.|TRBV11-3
TGTGCCAGCAGCTCGGACAGGGGAGAGACCCAGTACTTC
CASSSDRGETQYF
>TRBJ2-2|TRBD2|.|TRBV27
TGTGCCAGCAGTTTATATCTGGCGGGGGCGAACACCGGGGAGCTGTTTTTT
CASSLYLAGANTGELFF
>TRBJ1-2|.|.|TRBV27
TGTGCCAGCAGTTTAGTCAGGTCCCCTAACTATGGCTACACCTTC
CASSLVRSPNYGYTF
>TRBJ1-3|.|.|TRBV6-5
TGTGCCAGCAGCCGCGGACTTGTGGCTGGAAACACCATATATTTT
CASSRGLVAGNTIYF
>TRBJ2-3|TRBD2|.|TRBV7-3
TGTGCCAGCAGCTCCTTACTAGCGGGGGTAGATACGCAGTATTTT
CASSSLLAGVDTQYF
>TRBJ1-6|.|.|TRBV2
TGTGCCAGCAGTGTTTCGGTAGATTCACCCCTCCACTTT
CASSVSVDSPLHF
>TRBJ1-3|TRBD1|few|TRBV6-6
TGTGCCAGCAGCCGGGACAGCTCTGGAAACACCATATATTTT
CASSRDSSGNTIYF
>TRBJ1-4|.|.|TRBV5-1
TGCGCCAGCAGCTTAGACACCCATAATGAAAAACTGTTTTTT
CASSLDTHNEKLFF
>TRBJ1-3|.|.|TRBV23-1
TGCGCCAGCAGAGGGAGTAGGGCAGGATGGTTGGGAAACACCATATATTTT
CASRGSRAGWLGNTIYF
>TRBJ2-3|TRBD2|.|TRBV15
TGTGCCACCAGCAGAACTAGCGGGGGGGCAATAGATACGCAGTATTTT
CATSRTSGGAIDTQYF
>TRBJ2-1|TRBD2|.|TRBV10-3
TGTGCCATCAGTGGAATCCGTAGCGGGGGGGCCTTGTACAATGAGCAGTTCTTC
CAISGIRSGGALYNEQFF
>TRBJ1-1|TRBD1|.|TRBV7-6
TGTGCCAGCAGCCTCCGACAGGGAGTCACTGAAGCTTTCTTT
CASSLRQGVTEAFF
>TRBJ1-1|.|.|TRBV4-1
TGCGCCAGCAGCCCTAGATTGAATACTGAAGCTTTCTTT
CASSPRLNTEAFF
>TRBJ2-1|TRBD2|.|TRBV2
TGTGCCACCCGAGCGGGAGCGGCCTCCTACAATGAGCAGTTCTTC
CATRAGAASYNEQFF
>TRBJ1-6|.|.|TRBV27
TGTGCCAGCAGGCCTTATCTGCCCCGAGTCGATTCACCCCTCCACTTT
CASRPYLPRVDSPLHF
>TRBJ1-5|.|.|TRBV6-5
TGTGCCAGCAGTTACTCTTTCCAGGGTCAGCCCCAGCATTTT
CASSYSFQGQPQHF
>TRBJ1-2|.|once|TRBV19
TGTGCCAGTAGTATTGGCCAGGGCCCTTCTTATGGCTACACCTTC
CASSIGQGPSYGYTF
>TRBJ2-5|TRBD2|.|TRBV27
TGTGCCAGCAGTCTCATAGCGGGGGCAGAGACCCAGTACTTC
CASSLIAGAETQYF